Following are 22 T cell receptor beta chains from one sample sequenced in a study of vaccination effects on CD4 cells after COVID-19. TCRdb's copy holds only in-frame clones and misses some; the assay was immunoSEQ multiplex PCR. This table has 25,000 to 35,000 clones, about 80% appearing once. Antigen-specific CD4+ T cells were first expanded with viral peptide pools by the ViraFEST assay and only then sequenced. Investigators separated out CD4+ T cells once around nine days of culture had passed. Nucleocapsid antibody tests were negative, and the vaccine recipients had no prior SARS-CoV-2 infection. No antigen is known for these receptors. This sample comprised CD4+ T cells from PBMCs cultured with SARS-CoV-2 spike peptides, obtained before COVID-19 vaccination. These receptors came from a human donor who received a COVID-19 vaccine.

V usage is TRBV12-3 or TRBV12-4 and J usage is TRBJ1-2; weak D call: TRBD1 (6 bases). CDR3 length: 13 amino acids. V lost 6 bases to trimming and J lost 4 bases, with 12 bases between them. In DNA, the CDR3 is TGTGCCAGCAGCCCCGACAGGCTCTATGGCTACACCTTC. This sequence encodes CASSPDRLYGYTF.

The V gene is TRBV27, the J gene TRBJ1-2; tentatively, D is TRBD1 (5 bases). V was clipped by 8 bases and J by 0 bases, with 19 bases between them. The CDR3 runs to 16 residues. CDR1 and CDR2 (germline): MNHEY, SMNVEV (reference sequence). The CDR3 here is CASLKTGTLTNYGYTF. The DNA for the CDR3 is TGTGCCAGCCTGAAAACCGGGACCCTTACTAACTATGGCTACACCTTC.

The rearrangement uses TRBV9 and TRBJ2-2, with TRBD2 identical over 11 bases. Germline CDR1 is SGDLS and CDR2 is YYNGEE. The CDR3 runs to 17 residues. V trimming: 1 base; J trimming: 1 base; junction bases outside the gene matches: 3. The CDR3 bases are TGTGCCAGCAGCGTACTCGGGACTAGCGGGAACACCGGGGAGCTGTTTTTT. Encoded protein: CASSVLGTSGNTGELFF. The variable domain in full, with the rest retrieved from reference TRBV9 and TRBJ2-2, is DSGVTQTPKHLITATGQRVTLRCSPRSGDLSVYWYQQSLDQGLQFLIQYYNGEERAKGNILERFSAQQFPDLHSELNLSSLELGDSALYFCASSVLGTSGNTGELFFGEGSRLTVL.

The chain has TRBV9 and TRBJ1-2; 11 bases agree with TRBD1. CDR1 SGDLS and CDR2 YYNGEE come from the germline V gene. Trimming removed 0 bases from V and 4 bases from J; junction bases left unmatched: 2. The CDR3 is 15 amino acids. CDR3 loop: CASSVEGQGVYGYTF. The CDR3 DNA follows: TGTGCCAGCAGCGTAGAGGGACAGGGGGTCTATGGCTACACCTTC.

The chain combines TRBV5-1 with TRBJ2-7, with 10 bases fitting TRBD2. The CDR3 extends over 15 amino acids. Unmatched junction bases numbered 5, after V lost 4 bases and J lost 1 base. Germline V gives CDR1 SGHRS, CDR2 YFSETQ. The CDR3 is CASSQIAGGSYEQYF. CDR3 DNA sequence: TGCGCCAGCAGCCAAATAGCGGGAGGTTCCTACGAGCAGTACTTC.

The CDR3 here is CASSSGQLGYGYTF. The CDR3 DNA reads as TGCGCCAGCAGCTCTGGACAGCTTGGATATGGCTACACCTTC. V is TRBV5-1 and J is TRBJ1-2; a possible D gene is TRBD1 (6 bases). The CDR3 is 14 amino acids. CDR1 and CDR2 (germline): SGHRS, YFSETQ. The V end lost 3 bases, the J end lost 5 bases, and 14 bases lay between the germline ends.

This chain uses TRBV19 with TRBJ1-2, with D possibly matching TRBD1 (6 bases). The CDR3 has 17 residues. Per the germline V gene, CDR1 is LNHDA and CDR2 is SQIVND (reference sequence). V was trimmed by 5 bases and J by 4 bases, leaving 23 bases between them. Here the CDR3 reads CASSQPVGQGISYGYTF. The CDR3 DNA reads as TGTGCCAGTAGTCAACCCGTGGGGCAGGGGATTTCCTATGGCTACACCTTC.

The V call is TRBV10-3, the J call TRBJ2-7; 11 bases line up with TRBD1. This CDR3 has 12 residues. Germline-derived CDR1 and CDR2 are ENHRY and SYGVKD. With V trimmed by 8 bases and J by 3 bases, 0 bases remained unmatched. The CDR3 reads CAIGTGGYEQYF. As DNA, the CDR3 is TGTGCCATCGGGACAGGGGGCTACGAGCAGTACTTC.

V usage is TRBV28 and J usage is TRBJ2-3; 7 bases are shared with TRBD1. The CDR3 runs to 14 residues. V shed 11 bases, J shed 0 bases, and the junction held 8 bases outside the gene matches. Germline loops: CDR1 MDHEN, CDR2 SYDVKM. CDR3 residues: CASGQPTSTDTQYF. CDR3 coding DNA: TGTGCCTCGGGACAGCCAACTAGCACAGATACGCAGTATTTT. Supplemented by reference TRBV28 and TRBJ2-3, the full variable domain reads DVKVTQSSRYLVKRTGEKVFLECVQDMDHENMFWYRQDPGLGLRLIYFSYDVKMKEKGDIPEGYSVSREKKERFSLILESASTNQTSMYLCASGQPTSTDTQYFGPGTRLTVL.

J is TRBJ2-7 and V is TRBV28; weak D call: TRBD2 (5 bases). V was pared by 5 bases and J by 0 bases, with 17 bases between. The CDR3 spans 16 residues. CDR1 MDHEN and CDR2 SYDVKM come from the germline V gene. CDR3 region: CASSPNVLGSSYEQYF. CDR3 DNA: TGTGCCAGCAGTCCCAACGTGCTGGGGAGCTCCTACGAGCAGTACTTC.

The V and J genes are TRBV11-2 and TRBJ2-2; weak D call: TRBD2 (5 bases). This CDR3 is 15 amino acids long. V dropped 2 bases and J dropped 1 base, with 8 bases sitting between them. Germline values: CDR1 SGHAT, CDR2 FQNNGV. The CDR3 DNA reads as TGTGCCAGCAGCTTATTCAGCGGGAACACCGGGGAGCTGTTTTTT. Amino acids: CASSLFSGNTGELFF.

By its share, this clone is large. The chain carries TRBV25-1 and TRBJ2-1, with TRBD2 as a possible D gene (5 bases). The CDR3 length is 18 residues. V lost 1 base and J lost 0, with 16 bases in between. CDR1 MGHDK and CDR2 SYGVNS come from the germline V gene. The chain's CDR3 is CASSEFGGGSSSYNEQFF. The CDR3 coding sequence is TGTGCCAGCAGTGAATTTGGCGGAGGATCTAGCTCCTACAATGAGCAGTTCTTC.

The V call is TRBV6-5, the J call TRBJ2-1, with D perhaps matching TRBD1 or TRBD2 (6 bases each). CDR3 length: 13 residues. Germline CDR1 MNHEY, CDR2 SVGAGI. Trimming pared 2 bases from V and 6 bases from J, leaving 8 bases between. CDR3 in amino acids: CASSYGGRNEQFF. As DNA, the CDR3 is TGTGCCAGCAGTTACGGGGGGCGCAATGAGCAGTTCTTC.

The rearrangement links TRBV6-2 or TRBV6-3 to TRBJ2-2, with D unclear. This CDR3 spans 13 amino acids. V lost 0 bases and J lost 7, with 6 bases in between. CDR1 and CDR2 (germline): MNHEY, SVGEGT. CDR3 sequence (DNA): TGTGCCAGCAGTTACTCAGCTATCGGGGAGCTGTTTTTT. As protein: CASSYSAIGELFF.

The chain links TRBV3-1 (or the pseudogene TRBV3-2) to TRBJ2-7; 8 nucleotides agree with TRBD2. The CDR3 loop spans 15 amino acids. J was trimmed by 6 bases and V by 6 bases; bases with no gene match: 13. CDR1 is LGHDT and CDR2 is YNNKEL in the germline V gene (reference sequence). The CDR3 DNA sequence: TGTGCCAGCAGGGGACGGGGGGGGCCTTCGGGCGAGCAGTACTTC. Amino acids: CASRGRGGPSGEQYF.

The rearrangement uses TRBV7-7 and TRBJ2-5, with 11 bases aligning to TRBD2. The CDR3 runs to 15 residues. Germline CDR1 is SSHAT and CDR2 is FNYEAQ (reference sequence). CDR3 region: CASGIAGGPRETQYF. The CDR3 DNA reads TGTGCTAGTGGAATAGCGGGAGGGCCGAGAGAGACCCAGTACTTC.

A single count supports this clone. This chain uses TRBV28 with TRBJ2-1; 7 bases are a match to TRBD2. This CDR3 comprises 15 residues. Losses at the gene ends were 2 bases for V and 3 bases for J; bases not matched to a gene: 4. Germline CDR1 and CDR2: MDHEN and SYDVKM. The chain's CDR3 is CASSLKTSSYNEQFF. CDR3 DNA sequence: TGTGCCAGCAGTTTAAAGACTAGCAGCTACAATGAGCAGTTCTTC.

The chain employs TRBV3-1 (or the pseudogene TRBV3-2) and TRBJ1-1; 9 nucleotides agree with TRBD1. The CDR3 extends over 16 amino acids. V shed 1 base, J shed 4 bases, and the junction held 7 bases outside the gene matches. CDR1 and CDR2 (germline): LGHDT, YNNKEL (reference sequence). The CDR3: CASSQVQGALSTEAFF. CDR3 DNA: TGTGCCAGCAGCCAAGTACAGGGGGCACTTAGCACTGAAGCTTTCTTT.

This clone was found once. The chain recombines TRBV14 with TRBJ2-3; 13 bases map to TRBD2. Germline-derived CDR1 and CDR2 are SGHDN and FVKESK. CDR3 length: 17 residues. V lost 4 bases and J lost 3; bases outside the gene matches: 7. The DNA for the CDR3 is TGTGCCAGCAGCCGAGGACTAGCGGGAGATAGGACAGATACGCAGTATTTT. This encodes CASSRGLAGDRTDTQYF.

V usage is TRBV7-2 and J usage is TRBJ1-1, with D possibly TRBD1 on 6 matching bases. Trimming removed 5 bases from V and 9 bases from J, with 19 bases in between. Germline V gene sequence: CDR1 SGHTA, CDR2 FQGNSA. CDR3 length equals 14 residues. The CDR3 coding sequence is TGTGCCAGCAGCCCAAACCTTCCAGGGGTTCAAGCTTTCTTT. Encoded protein: CASSPNLPGVQAFF. Looking up the rest from reference TRBV7-2 and TRBJ1-1 gives the full variable domain: GAGVSQSPSNKVTEKGKDVELRCDPISGHTALYWYRQSLGQGLEFLIYFQGNSAPDKSGLPSDRFSAERTGGSVSTLTIQRTQQEDSAVYLCASSPNLPGVQAFFGQGTRLTVV.

Only a few counts were recorded for this clone. The chain couples TRBV5-5 to TRBJ2-5, with 7 positions matching TRBD1. The V gene end was trimmed by 4 bases and the J gene end by 5 bases; junction bases not matched to a gene: 2. Germline CDR1 and CDR2: SGHKS and YYEKEE (reference sequence). The CDR3 consists of 12 residues. The CDR3 DNA reads TGTGCCAGCAGCGTGACAGGGGAGACCCAGTACTTC. Translating gives CASSVTGETQYF.

The chain couples TRBV3-1 (or the pseudogene TRBV3-2) to TRBJ1-1, with a weak D call TRBD1 (6 bases). This CDR3 is 16 amino acids long. Between the trimmed V and J ends, which lost 4 bases and 5 bases, there was a span of 20 bases. In germline, CDR1 is LGHDT, CDR2 YNNKEL (reference sequence). CDR3 sequence reads: CASSPDGRRGGTEAFF. The CDR3 bases are TGTGCCAGCAGCCCTGATGGCCGCAGGGGCGGGACTGAAGCTTTCTTT.